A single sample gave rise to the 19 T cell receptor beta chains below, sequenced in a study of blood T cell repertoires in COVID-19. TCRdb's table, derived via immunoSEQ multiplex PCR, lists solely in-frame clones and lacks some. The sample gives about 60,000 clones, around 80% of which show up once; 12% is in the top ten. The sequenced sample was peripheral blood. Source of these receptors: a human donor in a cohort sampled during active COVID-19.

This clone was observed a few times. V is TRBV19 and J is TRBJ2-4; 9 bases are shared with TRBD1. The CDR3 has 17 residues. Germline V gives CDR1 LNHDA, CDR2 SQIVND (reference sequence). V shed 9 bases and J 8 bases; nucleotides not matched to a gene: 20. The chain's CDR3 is CASKYLGAGTGFDIQYF. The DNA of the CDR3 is TGTGCCAGCAAATACTTAGGGGCCGGGACAGGGTTTGACATTCAGTACTTC.

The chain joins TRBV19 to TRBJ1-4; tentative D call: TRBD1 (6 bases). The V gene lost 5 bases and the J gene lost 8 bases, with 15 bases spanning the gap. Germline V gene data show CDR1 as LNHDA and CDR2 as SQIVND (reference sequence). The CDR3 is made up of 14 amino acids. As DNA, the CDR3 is TGTGCCAGTAGTGTCCGCGGGGGCCGGGAAAAACTGTTTTTT. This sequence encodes CASSVRGGREKLFF. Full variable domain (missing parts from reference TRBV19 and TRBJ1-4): DGGITQSPKYLFRKEGQNVTLSCEQNLNHDAMYWYRQDPGQGLRLIYYSQIVNDFQKGDIAEGYSVSREKKESFPLTVTSAQKNPTAFYLCASSVRGGREKLFFGSGTQLSVL.

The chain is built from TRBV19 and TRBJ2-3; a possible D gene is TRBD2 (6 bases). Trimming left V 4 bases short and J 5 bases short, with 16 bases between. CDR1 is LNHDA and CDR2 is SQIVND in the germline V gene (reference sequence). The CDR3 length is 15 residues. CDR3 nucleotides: TGTGCCAGTAGTAGACTAGACGGGAATAGAGATACGCAGTATTTT. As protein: CASSRLDGNRDTQYF.

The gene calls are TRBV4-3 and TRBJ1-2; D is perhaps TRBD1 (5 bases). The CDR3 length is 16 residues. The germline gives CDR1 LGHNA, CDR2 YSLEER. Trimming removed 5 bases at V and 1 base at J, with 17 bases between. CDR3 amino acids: CASSEGTRGFNYGYTF. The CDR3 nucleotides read TGCGCCAGCAGCGAGGGTACCCGGGGGTTTAACTATGGCTACACCTTC.

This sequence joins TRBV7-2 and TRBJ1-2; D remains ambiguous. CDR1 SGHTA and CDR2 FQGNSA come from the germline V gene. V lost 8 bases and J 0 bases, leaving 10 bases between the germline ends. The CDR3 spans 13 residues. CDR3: CASGTQANYGYTF. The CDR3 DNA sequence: TGTGCCAGCGGCACACAAGCTAACTATGGCTACACCTTC.

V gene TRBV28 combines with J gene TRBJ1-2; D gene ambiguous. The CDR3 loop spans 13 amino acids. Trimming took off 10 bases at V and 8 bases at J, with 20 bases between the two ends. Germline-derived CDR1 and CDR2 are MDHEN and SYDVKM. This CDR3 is CAITRPGLDGYTF. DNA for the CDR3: TGTGCCATTACACGCCCGGGGTTGGACGGCTACACCTTC.

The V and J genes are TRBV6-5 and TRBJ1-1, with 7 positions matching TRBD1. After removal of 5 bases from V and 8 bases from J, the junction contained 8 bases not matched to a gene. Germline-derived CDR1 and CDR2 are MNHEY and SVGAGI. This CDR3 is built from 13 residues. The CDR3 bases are TGTGCCAGCAGTCCCCCAGGGACAGCAGAAGCTTTCTTT. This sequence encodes CASSPPGTAEAFF.

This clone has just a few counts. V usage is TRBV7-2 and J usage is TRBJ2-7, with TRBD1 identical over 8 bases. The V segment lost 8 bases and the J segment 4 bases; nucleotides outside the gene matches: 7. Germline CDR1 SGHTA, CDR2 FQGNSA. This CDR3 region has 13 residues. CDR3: CASRNQGAYEQYF. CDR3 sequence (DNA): TGTGCCAGCCGGAATCAGGGGGCGTACGAGCAGTACTTC.

The chain's CDR3 is CASTMDSSFYEQYF. The CDR3 DNA follows: TGTGCCAGCACCATGGACAGCTCTTTTTACGAGCAGTACTTC. This chain connects TRBV6-5 to TRBJ2-7; tentatively, D is TRBD1 (6 bases). CDR3 length: 14 residues. V dropped 7 bases and J dropped 4 bases, with 17 bases sitting between them. Germline values: CDR1 MNHEY, CDR2 SVGAGI.

The CDR3 here is CASSFAGAYGGYTF. The CDR3 DNA reads TGTGCCAGCAGTTTTGCAGGGGCCTATGGTGGCTACACCTTC. The chain joins TRBV27 to TRBJ1-2, with TRBD1 as a possible D gene (6 bases). This CDR3 is 14 amino acids long. Germline V gives CDR1 MNHEY, CDR2 SMNVEV (reference sequence). V was trimmed by 3 bases and J by 7 bases, leaving 15 bases between them.

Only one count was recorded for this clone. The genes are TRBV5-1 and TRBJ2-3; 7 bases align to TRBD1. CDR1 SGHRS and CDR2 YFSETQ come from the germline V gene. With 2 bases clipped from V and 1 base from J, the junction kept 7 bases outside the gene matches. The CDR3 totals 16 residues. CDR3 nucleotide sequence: TGCGCCAGCAGCTTAGGGGCAGGGGGAGGCACAGATACGCAGTATTTT. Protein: CASSLGAGGGTDTQYF.

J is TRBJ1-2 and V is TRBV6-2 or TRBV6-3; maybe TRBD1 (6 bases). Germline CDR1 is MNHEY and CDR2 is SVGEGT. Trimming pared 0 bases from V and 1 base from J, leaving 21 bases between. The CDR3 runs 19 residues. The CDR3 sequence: CASSYSTRYGQSFNYGYTF. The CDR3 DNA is TGTGCCAGCAGTTACTCGACCCGGTATGGACAGTCTTTTAACTATGGCTACACCTTC.

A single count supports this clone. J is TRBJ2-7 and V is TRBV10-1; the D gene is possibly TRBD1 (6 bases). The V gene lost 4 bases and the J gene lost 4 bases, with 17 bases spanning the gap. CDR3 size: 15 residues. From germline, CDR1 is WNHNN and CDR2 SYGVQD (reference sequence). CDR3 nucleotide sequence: TGCGCCAGCAGTGTCAGGGGTGTAATCCGATACGAGCAGTACTTC. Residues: CASSVRGVIRYEQYF.

DNA of the CDR3: TGTGCCACCAGCAGAGTTCAAGCCTCCTACGAGCAGTACTTC. Residues: CATSRVQASYEQYF. This chain links TRBV15 with TRBJ2-7; D is unresolved. Germline CDR1 LNHNV, CDR2 YYDKDF (reference sequence). With 1 base removed from V and 0 bases from J, the gap between germline ends came to 7 bases. The CDR3 has 14 amino acids.

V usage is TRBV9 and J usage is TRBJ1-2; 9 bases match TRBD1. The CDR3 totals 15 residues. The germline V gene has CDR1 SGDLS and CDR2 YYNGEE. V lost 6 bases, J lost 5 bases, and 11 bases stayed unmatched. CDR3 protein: CASTLTGGSLYGYTF. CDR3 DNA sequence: TGTGCCAGCACACTGACAGGGGGGAGTCTGTATGGCTACACCTTC.

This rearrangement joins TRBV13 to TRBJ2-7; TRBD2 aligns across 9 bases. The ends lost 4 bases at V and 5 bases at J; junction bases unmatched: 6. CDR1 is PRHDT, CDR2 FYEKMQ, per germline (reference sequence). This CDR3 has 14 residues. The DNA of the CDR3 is TGTGCCAGCAGCTCCTCTAGCGGGGCCCACGAGCAGTACTTC. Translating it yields CASSSSSGAHEQYF.

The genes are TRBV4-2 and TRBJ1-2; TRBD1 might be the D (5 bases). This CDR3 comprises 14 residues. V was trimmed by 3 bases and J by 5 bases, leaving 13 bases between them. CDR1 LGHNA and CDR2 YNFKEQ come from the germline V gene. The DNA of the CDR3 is TGTGCCAGCAGCCAGGTGGGGCAGGGTTATGGCTACACCTTC. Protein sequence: CASSQVGQGYGYTF.

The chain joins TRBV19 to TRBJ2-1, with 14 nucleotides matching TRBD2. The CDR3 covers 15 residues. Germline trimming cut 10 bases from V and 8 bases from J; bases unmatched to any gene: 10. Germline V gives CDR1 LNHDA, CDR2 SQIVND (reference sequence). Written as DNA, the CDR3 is TGTGCCACCCTCCGACTAGCGGGGGGGAGGGATGAGCAGTTCTTC. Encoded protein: CATLRLAGGRDEQFF.

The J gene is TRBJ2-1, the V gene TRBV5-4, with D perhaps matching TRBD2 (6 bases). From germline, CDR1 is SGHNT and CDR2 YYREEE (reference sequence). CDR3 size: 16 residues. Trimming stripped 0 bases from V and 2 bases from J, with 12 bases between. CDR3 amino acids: CASSLGRDDAYNEQFF. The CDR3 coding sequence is TGTGCCAGCAGCTTGGGGCGGGACGACGCCTACAATGAGCAGTTCTTC.